The 14 T cell receptor beta chains given below trace back to one sample, sequenced in a study of technical replicates of blood from a few donors. Libraries were prepared by immunoSEQ multiplex PCR; TCRdb keeps only in-frame clonotypes and omits some of them. The sample lists about 80,000 clones; approximately 91% were seen once. Sequencing was performed on T cells isolated from PBMCs. The receptors come from a human donor in good health.

This sequence joins TRBV30 and TRBJ2-7; 12 bases are shared with TRBD2. Per germline, CDR1 GTSNPN and CDR2 SVGIG (reference sequence). V gave up 6 bases and J gave up 3 bases; unmatched junction bases: 12. The CDR3 spans 16 residues. The CDR3 sequence: CACFPRLAGVGYEQYF. DNA for the CDR3: TGTGCCTGTTTCCCTCGACTAGCGGGAGTGGGCTACGAGCAGTACTTC.

V and J are TRBV7-3 and TRBJ2-3; 9 nucleotides agree with TRBD1. The CDR3 extends over 14 amino acids. Per germline, CDR1 SGHTA and CDR2 FQGTGA. V lost 3 bases, J lost 3 bases, and 1 base stayed unmatched. CDR3 DNA: TGTGCCAGCAGCTTGGGACAGGGAACAGATACGCAGTATTTT. The encoded protein is CASSLGQGTDTQYF.

This chain connects TRBV5-1 to TRBJ2-7; 8 bases are shared with TRBD2. The V gene end was trimmed by 0 bases and the J gene end by 5 bases; junction bases not matched to a gene: 7. CDR3 length: 15 residues. The germline CDR1 and CDR2 sequences are SGHRS and YFSETQ. The CDR3, as DNA: TGCGCCAGCAGCTTGGAGGTAGCGGGACCAAACGAGCAGTACTTC. Amino acid sequence: CASSLEVAGPNEQYF.

CDR3: CASCGRANTGELFF. The CDR3 region has the DNA TGTGCCAGCTGCGGGAGGGCGAACACCGGGGAGCTGTTTTTT. The V and J genes are TRBV2 and TRBJ2-2; 9 nucleotides align to TRBD2. Germline-derived CDR1 and CDR2 are SNHLY and FYNNEI. With V trimmed by 8 bases and J by 0 bases, 1 base remained unmatched. This CDR3 has 14 residues.

The chain recombines TRBV7-9 with TRBJ1-2; 8 bases line up with TRBD1. Germline CDR1 and CDR2: SEHNR and FQNEAQ (reference sequence). V gave up 4 bases and J gave up 2 bases; unmatched junction bases: 9. CDR3 length: 16 residues. The CDR3 region is CASSSTPGQGNYGYTF. The CDR3 coding sequence is TGTGCCAGCAGCTCGACCCCAGGACAGGGAAACTATGGCTACACCTTC.

V is TRBV2 and J is TRBJ2-4; 9 bases agree with TRBD2. V dropped 3 bases and J dropped 8; count of bases not matched to a gene: 14. Per the germline V gene, CDR1 is SNHLY and CDR2 is FYNNEI. The CDR3 covers 17 residues. CDR3 sequence: CASSEPEGLASWDIQYF. CDR3 DNA sequence: TGTGCCAGCAGTGAGCCAGAAGGACTAGCGAGTTGGGACATTCAGTACTTC.

This chain joins TRBV10-3 and TRBJ1-2; no clear D. Trimming stripped 4 bases from V and 1 base from J, with 10 bases between. CDR3 length: 14 residues. CDR1 and CDR2 (germline): ENHRY, SYGVKD. The CDR3 bases are TGTGCCATCAGTGGGACGGAGGATAACTATGGCTACACCTTC. This sequence encodes CAISGTEDNYGYTF.

This chain uses TRBV6-5 with TRBJ2-5; D might be TRBD2 (5 bases). The V gene lost 1 base and the J gene lost 5 bases, with 14 bases spanning the gap. Germline loops: CDR1 MNHEY, CDR2 SVGAGI. There are 15 residues in the CDR3. The DNA for the CDR3 is TGTGCCAGCAGTTACTATGACGGGAAATGGGAGACCCAGTACTTC. Encoded protein: CASSYYDGKWETQYF.

This chain links TRBV27 with TRBJ1-2, with TRBD1 as a possible D gene (5 bases). The CDR3 contains 17 residues. V lost 5 bases and J 2 bases, leaving 21 bases between the germline ends. CDR1 is MNHEY, CDR2 SMNVEV, per germline (reference sequence). CDR3 DNA sequence: TGTGCCAGCAGTCCTAATTACGGACATATAGTAAACTATGGCTACACCTTC. Encoded protein: CASSPNYGHIVNYGYTF.

The chain combines TRBV4-3 with TRBJ2-4; the match to TRBD2 covers 9 bases. This CDR3 contains 14 residues. The trim removed 5 bases at V and 7 bases at J, leaving 6 bases unmatched. The germline V gene has CDR1 LGHNA and CDR2 YSLEER. The CDR3 here is CASSEGLAFNIQYF. The CDR3 DNA is TGCGCCAGCAGCGAGGGACTAGCTTTCAACATTCAGTACTTC.

The rearrangement joins TRBV6-5 to TRBJ1-2; 9 nucleotides agree with TRBD1. From germline, CDR1 is MNHEY and CDR2 SVGAGI. The CDR3 consists of 14 residues. V was clipped by 5 bases and J by 5 bases; unmatched bases: 6. The CDR3 DNA sequence: TGTGCCAGCAGTCGGGGGACAGGGCATTATGGCTACACCTTC. It codes for CASSRGTGHYGYTF.

The chain combines TRBV19 with TRBJ2-1; 10 bases map to TRBD2. CDR1 and CDR2 (germline): LNHDA, SQIVND (reference sequence). The CDR3 consists of 16 residues. J lost 4 bases, V lost 4 bases, and 7 bases had no gene match. CDR3 bases: TGTGCCAGTAGTACAAGGACTAGCGGCCAGTACAATGAGCAGTTCTTC. Protein: CASSTRTSGQYNEQFF.

This chain links TRBV27 with TRBJ2-4, with D unresolved. Germline-derived CDR1 and CDR2 are MNHEY and SMNVEV (reference sequence). V lost 6 bases and J 0 bases, leaving 12 bases between the germline ends. CDR3 length: 15 residues. The CDR3 region is CASSRGELAKNIQYF. CDR3 sequence (DNA): TGTGCCAGCAGCCGAGGAGAATTAGCCAAAAACATTCAGTACTTC.

This chain connects TRBV11-2 to TRBJ1-3; D not resolved. Trimming shortened V by 5 bases and J by 0 bases, and 23 bases separated the two germline ends. Per the germline V gene, CDR1 is SGHAT and CDR2 is FQNNGV. The CDR3 totals 19 residues. CDR3 in amino acids: CASSLPSGASISSGNTIYF. The CDR3 DNA sequence: TGTGCCAGCAGCCTCCCGTCAGGTGCCTCTATAAGCTCTGGAAACACCATATATTTT.